Listed here are 28 T cell receptor beta chains from one sample, sequenced in a study of cytomegalovirus exposure and HLA in healthy donors (dated by TCRdb to 2015 to 2018). The method behind the library was the immunoSEQ multiplex PCR assay. The multiplex PCR relied on a mix of 60 forward primers for TCR Vbeta segments and 13 reverse primers for TCR Jbeta segments. The table comes from immuneACCESS by way of TCRdb, which keeps in-frame sequences with V and J called. Part of the clones is missing from these tables; in studies checked, under half for an unresolved V gene and the rest for unknown reasons. The sample profile shows about 180,000 clones; 80% of them were found once. Under 2% of the sample rests with the top ten. The sequencing sample was made of PBMCs. Receptors were obtained from a woman in her 30s in good health and CMV-seronegative.

This sequence joins TRBV18 and TRBJ2-7; maybe TRBD1 (6 bases). CDR1 KGHSH and CDR2 LQKENI come from the germline V gene. The V and J ends lost 2 bases and 0 bases respectively, with 11 bases between them. The CDR3 has 15 residues. The CDR3 protein is CASSPAGAFSYEQYF. The CDR3 region has the DNA TGTGCCAGCTCACCAGCAGGGGCTTTCTCCTACGAGCAGTACTTC.

The gene calls are TRBV5-1 and TRBJ1-1; 7 bases fit TRBD1. Trimming cost V 2 bases and J 1 base; bases outside gene matches: 2. CDR1 SGHRS and CDR2 YFSETQ come from the germline V gene. The CDR3 totals 14 residues. The CDR3 loop is CASSFGQENTEAFF. The DNA for the CDR3 is TGCGCCAGCAGCTTCGGACAGGAGAACACTGAAGCTTTCTTT.

The chain uses TRBV30 and TRBJ1-1; D perhaps matches TRBD1 (6 bases). CDR3 length equals 12 residues. Germline values: CDR1 GTSNPN, CDR2 SVGIG (reference sequence). The V and J ends lost 5 bases and 3 bases respectively, with 10 bases between them. CDR3 DNA: TGTGCCTGGGAACAGGGTGACACTGAAGCTTTCTTT. It is translated as CAWEQGDTEAFF.

J is TRBJ1-4 and V is TRBV5-8; 11 bases are a match to TRBD1. With 5 bases clipped from V and 1 base from J, the junction kept 7 bases outside the gene matches. The CDR3 consists of 17 residues. Germline-derived CDR1 and CDR2 are SGHTS and YDEGEE. CDR3 nucleotide sequence: TGTGCCAGCAGTCGTGGACAGGGGGCTAGAACTAATGAAAAACTGTTTTTT. Its translation is CASSRGQGARTNEKLFF.

The chain couples TRBV30 to TRBJ2-3; 7 bases are a match to TRBD2. The CDR3 sequence is 15 residues long. Looked up from germline, CDR1 is GTSNPN and CDR2 is SVGIG (reference sequence). With 2 bases clipped from V and 2 bases from J, the junction kept 7 bases outside the gene matches. The CDR3 coding sequence is TGTGCCTGGAGTACACGGACTAGGTCCACAGATACGCAGTATTTT. Its translation: CAWSTRTRSTDTQYF.

The chain employs TRBV11-3 and TRBJ2-7, with D perhaps matching TRBD2 (5 bases). V was clipped by 5 bases and J by 5 bases, with 16 bases between them. Germline V lookup: CDR1 SGHNT, CDR2 YENEEA. This CDR3 has 14 residues. CDR3 loop: CASSPGGRGDEQYF. For the CDR3, the DNA is TGTGCCAGCAGCCCCGGTGGTCGGGGTGACGAGCAGTACTTC. Combining the CDR3 with reference TRBV11-3 and TRBJ2-7 gives the whole variable domain EAGVVQSPRYKIIEKKQPVAFWCNPISGHNTLYWYLQNLGQGPELLIRYENEEAVDDSQLPKDRFSAERLKGVDSTLKIQPAELGDSAVYLCASSPGGRGDEQYFGPGTRLTVT.

This chain connects TRBV2 to TRBJ1-3; D may be TRBD1 (5 bases). Germline V lookup: CDR1 SNHLY, CDR2 FYNNEI. The CDR3 sequence is 17 residues long. V dropped 5 bases and J dropped 2 bases, with 19 bases sitting between them. CDR3 loop: CASSIEGSSGTGNTIYF. CDR3 in DNA: TGTGCCAGCAGTATTGAAGGCTCCTCAGGGACTGGAAACACCATATATTTT.

The chain carries TRBV9 and TRBJ2-5; 9 bases agree with TRBD2. Germline assignment: CDR1 SGDLS and CDR2 YYNGEE. This CDR3 is 15 amino acids long. The V and J ends lost 4 bases and 2 bases, in that order; junction bases with no gene match: 6. Written as DNA, the CDR3 is TGTGCCAGCAGCCTGTTAGCGGGGGTACAAGAGACCCAGTACTTC. Translated, it gives CASSLLAGVQETQYF.

The chain uses TRBV15 and TRBJ1-3; maybe TRBD1 (6 bases). The CDR3 is made up of 16 amino acids. Germline V lookup: CDR1 LNHNV, CDR2 YYDKDF (reference sequence). With 5 bases removed from V and 2 bases from J, the gap between germline ends came to 16 bases. CDR3 bases: TGTGCCACCAGCCCTCGGGGGGGACAAGCTGGAAACACCATATATTTT. Its translation is CATSPRGGQAGNTIYF.

The chain recombines TRBV6-1 with TRBJ2-7; tentative D call: TRBD2 (6 bases). Germline CDR1 and CDR2: MNHNS and SASEGT. There are 12 residues in the CDR3. V lost 4 bases to trimming and J lost 5 bases, with 9 bases between them. The DNA for the CDR3 is TGTGCCAGCAGTGTGGAGGGTAACGAGCAGTACTTC. It encodes CASSVEGNEQYF.

This clone was seen more than once but under ten times. The chain recombines TRBV6-6 with TRBJ2-7; maybe TRBD1 (6 bases). The CDR3 contains 14 residues. V lost 0 bases and J 7 bases, leaving 13 bases between the germline ends. Germline V gene data show CDR1 as MNHNY and CDR2 as SVGAGI (reference sequence). CDR3: CASSYSWGPQEQYF. The DNA of the CDR3 is TGTGCCAGCAGTTACTCCTGGGGGCCGCAGGAGCAGTACTTC.

J is TRBJ2-7 and V is TRBV7-2; D is uncertain. Looked up from germline, CDR1 is SGHTA and CDR2 is FQGNSA. This CDR3 region has 13 residues. V dropped 5 bases and J dropped 3 bases, with 11 bases sitting between them. CDR3 sequence: CASSHPGRYEQYF. CDR3 DNA: TGTGCCAGCAGCCATCCGGGTCGCTACGAGCAGTACTTC.

The chain carries TRBV2 and TRBJ2-2, with a weak D call TRBD1 (6 bases). The V end lost 6 bases, the J end lost 0 bases, and 11 bases lay between the germline ends. Per the germline V gene, CDR1 is SNHLY and CDR2 is FYNNEI. The CDR3 is 15 residues long. The CDR3 reads CASSRDTSNTGELFF. The CDR3 nucleotides read TGTGCCAGCAGCCGGGACACCTCGAACACCGGGGAGCTGTTTTTT.

V usage is TRBV5-1 and J usage is TRBJ2-2; tentative D call: TRBD1 (5 bases). CDR1 SGHRS and CDR2 YFSETQ come from the germline V gene. Trimming removed 4 bases from V and 1 base from J, with 14 bases in between. The CDR3 has 16 amino acids. The CDR3 loop reads CASSTVKTVNTGELFF. The CDR3 coding sequence is TGCGCCAGCAGCACGGTAAAGACAGTGAACACCGGGGAGCTGTTTTTT. Full variable domain (outside the CDR3, taken from reference TRBV5-1 and TRBJ2-2): KAGVTQTPRYLIKTRGQQVTLSCSPISGHRSVSWYQQTPGQGLQFLFEYFSETQRNKGNFPGRFSGRQFSNSRSEMNVSTLELGDSALYLCASSTVKTVNTGELFFGEGSRLTVL.

The chain is built from TRBV6-1 and TRBJ2-3, with D unclear. Germline-derived CDR1 and CDR2 are MNHNS and SASEGT. CDR3 length equals 13 residues. V was trimmed by 8 bases and J by 0 bases, leaving 9 bases between them. The CDR3 DNA reads TGTGCCAGCCCCTCCCGGAGCACAGATACGCAGTATTTT. It specifies CASPSRSTDTQYF.

This clone was seen a handful of times. J is TRBJ1-1 and V is TRBV6-6, with a tentative D call TRBD1 (5 bases). Germline CDR1 and CDR2: MNHNY and SVGAGI (reference sequence). The CDR3 has 14 residues. V gave up 2 bases and J gave up 2 bases, with 9 bases separating them. The CDR3 reads CASSYRGINTEAFF. CDR3 nucleotides: TGTGCCAGCAGTTACAGGGGAATCAACACTGAAGCTTTCTTT.

V and J are TRBV18 and TRBJ2-3, with no clear D. Germline V lookup: CDR1 KGHSH, CDR2 LQKENI. V dropped 0 bases and J dropped 6 bases, with 13 bases sitting between them. This CDR3 comprises 15 residues. CDR3: CASSPPSRLQDTQYF. CDR3 nucleotide sequence: TGTGCCAGCTCACCACCGTCTAGACTGCAGGATACGCAGTATTTT.

V usage is TRBV7-9 and J usage is TRBJ1-1, with D perhaps TRBD1 (5 bases). V lost 5 bases and J 0 bases, leaving 13 bases between the germline ends. CDR3 length: 15 amino acids. Germline lookup yields CDR1 SEHNR and CDR2 FQNEAQ (reference sequence). The CDR3 loop is CASSPRRGVNTEAFF. CDR3 sequence (DNA): TGTGCCAGCAGCCCCCGGAGGGGAGTGAACACTGAAGCTTTCTTT.

V gene TRBV27 combines with J gene TRBJ1-5; 7 bases are shared with TRBD1. Germline V CDR1 and CDR2: MNHEY, SMNVEV (reference sequence). This CDR3 has 15 amino acids. V trimming: 3 bases; J trimming: 4 bases; junction bases outside the gene matches: 6. As DNA, the CDR3 is TGTGCCAGCAGTTTCCGACAGGGAGGTAATCAGCCCCAGCATTTT. Translated: CASSFRQGGNQPQHF.

The rearrangement links TRBV7-3 to TRBJ2-7; D might be TRBD1 (5 bases). The CDR3 has 14 residues. CDR1 and CDR2 (germline): SGHTA, FQGTGA. Trimming stripped 2 bases from V and 4 bases from J, with 12 bases between. The CDR3 DNA reads as TGTGCCAGCAGCTTAGACAGTTCCTCATACGAGCAGTACTTC. Translated, it gives CASSLDSSSYEQYF.

The chain links TRBV5-1 to TRBJ2-2, with 11 bases fitting TRBD2. The CDR3 has 16 residues. V was clipped by 2 bases and J by 7 bases; unmatched bases: 7. Germline CDR1 reads SGHRS; CDR2 reads YFSETQ. This chain's CDR3 is CASSFTSGGGGGELFF. The CDR3 DNA is TGCGCCAGCAGCTTCACTAGCGGGGGCGGCGGCGGGGAGCTGTTTTTT.

The table lists this clone with a count of one. The rearrangement uses TRBV29-1 and TRBJ1-1; TRBD1 matches at 11 bases. Germline CDR1 and CDR2: SQVTM and ANQGSEA. J lost 5 bases, V lost 4 bases, and 3 bases had no gene match. This CDR3 spans 13 amino acids. Here the CDR3 DNA reads TGCAGCGTTGCCGGGACAGGGGGAACTGAAGCTTTCTTT. Translating gives CSVAGTGGTEAFF.

The chain employs TRBV9 and TRBJ2-7; TRBD2 agrees at 12 bases. Looked up from germline, CDR1 is SGDLS and CDR2 is YYNGEE. This CDR3 is built from 18 residues. J gave up 0 bases and V 1 base, and 8 bases lay outside the gene matches. The CDR3 reads CASSVNPLAGGLSYEQYF. The CDR3 DNA reads as TGTGCCAGCAGCGTAAACCCCCTAGCGGGGGGGCTCTCCTACGAGCAGTACTTC.

The chain uses TRBV5-4 and TRBJ2-5; 12 bases fit TRBD2. From germline, CDR1 is SGHNT and CDR2 YYREEE (reference sequence). Losses at the gene ends were 0 bases for V and 3 bases for J; bases not matched to a gene: 9. CDR3 length: 18 residues. The CDR3 region is CASSLAILAGGPEETQYF. Here the CDR3 DNA reads TGTGCCAGCAGCTTGGCGATTCTAGCGGGGGGGCCGGAAGAGACCCAGTACTTC. Full variable domain (remainder filled in from reference TRBV5-4 and TRBJ2-5): ETGVTQSPTHLIKTRGQQVTLRCSSQSGHNTVSWYQQALGQGPQFIFQYYREEENGRGNFPPRFSGLQFPNYSSELNVNALELDDSALYLCASSLAILAGGPEETQYFGPGTRLLVL.

The gene calls are TRBV25-1 and TRBJ2-4, with D possibly being TRBD2 (5 bases). CDR3 length: 14 amino acids. The germline V and J ends were trimmed by 3 bases and 7 bases, with 13 bases remaining between them. Germline values: CDR1 MGHDK, CDR2 SYGVNS. Here the CDR3 reads CASSDSLPGNIQYF. DNA of the CDR3: TGTGCCAGCAGTGACTCCCTCCCGGGGAACATTCAGTACTTC.

CDR3 nucleotide sequence: TGTGCCAGCAGCTTAGGGTATACTCCCTATGGCTACACCTTC. It specifies CASSLGYTPYGYTF. This chain connects TRBV7-2 to TRBJ1-2, with no clear D. Germline CDR1 and CDR2: SGHTA and FQGNSA. The CDR3 runs to 14 residues. Trimming cost V 1 base and J 4 bases, with 10 bases left between them.

The CDR3 nucleotides are TGTGCCAGCAGTGACAGGACAGTCAACACTGAAGCTTTCTTT. It is translated as CASSDRTVNTEAFF. This sequence joins TRBV6-1 and TRBJ1-1, with a tentative D call TRBD1 (6 bases). Trimming left V 3 bases short and J 2 bases short, with 10 bases between. The germline V gene encodes CDR1 MNHNS and CDR2 SASEGT. This CDR3 is 14 amino acids long.

The chain is built from TRBV5-1 and TRBJ2-7, with 7 bases lining up with TRBD1. The ends lost 2 bases at V and 5 bases at J; junction bases unmatched: 19. Germline assignment: CDR1 SGHRS and CDR2 YFSETQ. CDR3 size: 18 residues. This CDR3 is CASSLAGGVFSTSDEQYF. The CDR3 coding sequence is TGCGCCAGCAGCTTAGCAGGGGGAGTATTTTCTACCTCGGACGAGCAGTACTTC. Supplemented by reference TRBV5-1 and TRBJ2-7, the full variable domain reads KAGVTQTPRYLIKTRGQQVTLSCSPISGHRSVSWYQQTPGQGLQFLFEYFSETQRNKGNFPGRFSGRQFSNSRSEMNVSTLELGDSALYLCASSLAGGVFSTSDEQYFGPGTRLTVT.